The 25 T cell receptor beta chains below all came from one sample that was sequenced in a study of blood T cell repertoires in COVID-19. Assay used: immunoSEQ multiplex PCR; TCRdb lists only in-frame clones, some missing. The sample lists about 240,000 clones, roughly 87% occurring once. What was sequenced was peripheral blood. All receptors come from a man in his sixties who had recovered from COVID-19.

The rearrangement joins TRBV27 to TRBJ2-3, with D possibly TRBD2 on 7 matching bases. V dropped 8 bases and J dropped 3 bases, with 18 bases sitting between them. This CDR3 is 15 amino acids long. CDR1 MNHEY and CDR2 SMNVEV come from the germline V gene (reference sequence). CDR3 sequence reads: CASGLGGAETDTQYF. For the CDR3, the DNA is TGTGCCAGCGGCCTAGGGGGGGCTGAGACAGATACGCAGTATTTT.

This chain links TRBV7-6 with TRBJ2-2, with 13 bases aligning to TRBD2. The V segment lost 3 bases and the J segment 6 bases; nucleotides outside the gene matches: 4. The CDR3 length is 16 residues. Per the germline V gene, CDR1 is SGHVS and CDR2 is FNYEAQ. For the CDR3, the DNA is TGTGCCAGCAGCTTTCGACTAGCGGGGGGCCCCGGGGAGCTGTTTTTT. Protein product: CASSFRLAGGPGELFF.

This chain uses TRBV19 with TRBJ1-2, with a possible D match to TRBD1 (5 bases). Trimming removed 6 bases from V and 0 bases from J, with 14 bases in between. The germline V gene encodes CDR1 LNHDA and CDR2 SQIVND (reference sequence). The CDR3 is made up of 15 amino acids. The CDR3 is CASSYGTDSNYGYTF. The CDR3 DNA follows: TGTGCCAGTAGCTACGGGACTGACTCTAACTATGGCTACACCTTC. Full variable domain (remainder filled in from reference TRBV19 and TRBJ1-2): DGGITQSPKYLFRKEGQNVTLSCEQNLNHDAMYWYRQDPGQGLRLIYYSQIVNDFQKGDIAEGYSVSREKKESFPLTVTSAQKNPTAFYLCASSYGTDSNYGYTFGSGTRLTVV.

This clone was detected only a few times. The genes are TRBV7-6 and TRBJ2-7; TRBD1 matches at 7 bases. Unmatched junction bases numbered 17, after V lost 9 bases and J lost 0 bases. There are 17 residues in the CDR3. CDR1 is SGHVS, CDR2 FNYEAQ, per germline. The CDR3 DNA follows: TGTGCCAGTTCTTCCGCCAAAGGGGGCGAGGGCTCCTACGAGCAGTACGTC. As protein: CASSSAKGGEGSYEQYV.

This chain uses TRBV5-1 with TRBJ1-6, with TRBD1 as a possible D gene (6 bases). Trimming pared 1 base from V and 9 bases from J, leaving 11 bases between. Germline CDR1 is SGHRS and CDR2 is YFSETQ. The CDR3 consists of 14 residues. CDR3 coding DNA: TGCGCCAGCAGCTTGTCCCCAGGGGTTTCACCCCTCCACTTT. It encodes CASSLSPGVSPLHF.

A remark on this clone: The same CDR3 also results from other DNA sequences found in this sample. The chain carries TRBV6-5 and TRBJ2-5; tentative D call: TRBD2 (5 bases). Trimming left V 8 bases short and J 1 base short, with 11 bases between. Germline V gives CDR1 MNHEY, CDR2 SVGAGI. This CDR3 comprises 13 residues. CDR3 residues: CASRRTSQETQYF. For the CDR3, the DNA is TGTGCCAGCCGGAGGACTTCCCAAGAGACCCAGTACTTC.

This chain connects TRBV10-3 to TRBJ2-7; 7 bases map to TRBD1. The CDR3 sequence is 13 residues long. Germline assignment: CDR1 ENHRY and CDR2 SYGVKD. V shed 6 bases and J 5 bases; nucleotides not matched to a gene: 7. The CDR3 DNA reads TGTGCCATCAGCCCAGACAGGGCCAACGAGCAGTACGTC. Protein: CAISPDRANEQYV.

The rearrangement joins TRBV5-4 to TRBJ1-5; no reliable D call. CDR1 is SGHNT and CDR2 is YYREEE in the germline V gene (reference sequence). This CDR3 comprises 16 residues. Trimming stripped 0 bases from V and 0 bases from J, with 10 bases between. DNA of the CDR3: TGTGCCAGCAGCTTGGGAGGGAGAAATAGCAATCAGCCCCAGCATTTT. The encoded protein is CASSLGGRNSNQPQHF. The full variable domain, rest sourced from reference TRBV5-4 and TRBJ1-5, is ETGVTQSPTHLIKTRGQQVTLRCSSQSGHNTVSWYQQALGQGPQFIFQYYREEENGRGNFPPRFSGLQFPNYSSELNVNALELDDSALYLCASSLGGRNSNQPQHFGDGTRLSIL.

The chain employs TRBV7-2 and TRBJ1-1; no definite D call. The V end lost 1 base, the J end lost 7 bases, and 13 bases lay between the germline ends. CDR3 length: 14 amino acids. CDR1 and CDR2 (germline): SGHTA, FQGNSA. CDR3 coding DNA: TGTGCCAGCAGCTTAGTTTTGAGGGCCGGTGAAGCTTTCTTT. Amino acid sequence: CASSLVLRAGEAFF.

The gene calls are TRBV2 and TRBJ1-2, with a tentative D call TRBD1 (6 bases). Trimming took 4 bases from V and 3 from J, leaving 9 bases between them. Germline V gene sequence: CDR1 SNHLY, CDR2 FYNNEI. This CDR3 is built from 13 residues. CDR3 sequence: CASSGDIDYGYTF. DNA of the CDR3: TGTGCCAGCAGTGGGGACATCGACTATGGCTACACCTTC.

The CDR3 coding sequence is TGTGCCAGCAGCACAGTCCCCGGGACAGGGTCCTCTCAGCCCCAGCATTTT. Translation: CASSTVPGTGSSQPQHF. This rearrangement joins TRBV5-5 to TRBJ1-5; 9 bases are a match to TRBD1. This CDR3 is 17 amino acids long. CDR1 and CDR2 from the germline V gene are SGHKS and YYEKEE (reference sequence). J was trimmed by 6 bases and V by 4 bases; bases with no gene match: 14.

The rearrangement uses TRBV14 and TRBJ2-1; no reliable D call. CDR3 length: 15 residues. Per the germline V gene, CDR1 is SGHDN and CDR2 is FVKESK. V lost 3 bases and J 4 bases, leaving 13 bases between the germline ends. The CDR3 loop reads CASSQVRSDYNEQFF. DNA for the CDR3: TGTGCCAGCAGCCAGGTGAGGTCGGATTACAATGAGCAGTTCTTC.

CDR3 coding DNA: TGTGCCAGCAGCCTCCGGACTGTTCAAGAGACCCAGTACTTC. Residues: CASSLRTVQETQYF. The chain couples TRBV14 to TRBJ2-5, with D tentatively TRBD2 (5 bases). The germline V gene encodes CDR1 SGHDN and CDR2 FVKESK. Between the trimmed V and J ends, which lost 4 bases and 2 bases, there was a span of 11 bases. This CDR3 is 14 amino acids long.

The rearrangement joins TRBV7-9 to TRBJ1-2, with D possibly matching TRBD1 (5 bases). The germline V gene has CDR1 SEHNR and CDR2 FQNEAQ (reference sequence). The V gene lost 8 bases and the J gene lost 4 bases, with 14 bases spanning the gap. The CDR3 length is 13 residues. CDR3 sequence: CASVRDGGYGYTF. In DNA form, the CDR3 reads TGTGCCAGCGTGAGGGACGGGGGCTATGGCTACACCTTC.

The V and J genes are TRBV5-1 and TRBJ2-5, with D possibly matching TRBD1 (5 bases). Germline V gives CDR1 SGHRS, CDR2 YFSETQ. The CDR3 loop spans 15 amino acids. V was shortened by 0 bases and J by 2 bases, with 11 bases between the two germline ends. The CDR3 protein is CASSLVRVPQETQYF. The DNA of the CDR3 is TGCGCCAGCAGCTTGGTCAGGGTGCCGCAAGAGACCCAGTACTTC.

V is TRBV6-1 and J is TRBJ2-3, with D perhaps matching TRBD1 (6 bases). Germline CDR1 and CDR2: MNHNS and SASEGT. V lost 0 bases and J 0 bases, leaving 13 bases between the germline ends. There are 17 residues in the CDR3. The CDR3 sequence is CASSEALQGFSTDTQYF. For the CDR3, the DNA is TGTGCCAGCAGTGAAGCGCTACAGGGCTTTAGCACAGATACGCAGTATTTT.

The chain carries TRBV6-5 and TRBJ2-3, with TRBD1 as a possible D gene (6 bases). Germline assignment: CDR1 MNHEY and CDR2 SVGAGI. The CDR3 runs to 15 residues. Deletions cut 6 bases from V and 2 bases from J, with 15 bases between. CDR3 amino acids: CASRNDRRYTDTQYF. CDR3 bases: TGTGCCAGCAGGAACGACAGGAGATACACAGATACGCAGTATTTT.

The chain recombines TRBV27 with TRBJ2-3; 8 nucleotides match TRBD2. The J segment lost 4 bases and the V segment lost 1 base, leaving 4 bases of the junction unmatched. This CDR3 spans 15 amino acids. Germline V lookup: CDR1 MNHEY, CDR2 SMNVEV (reference sequence). In nucleotides, the CDR3 is TGTGCCAGCAGTTTATTGCGGGGGGTCGCAGATACGCAGTATTTT. Its protein product is CASSLLRGVADTQYF.

The chain joins TRBV24-1 to TRBJ2-2, with 12 positions matching TRBD1. CDR1 and CDR2 (germline): KGHDR, SFDVKD. The J segment lost 6 bases and the V segment lost 4 bases, leaving 5 bases of the junction unmatched. The CDR3 length is 16 residues. The CDR3 protein is CATSDPGTGGPGELFF. DNA for the CDR3: TGTGCCACCAGTGACCCCGGGACAGGGGGCCCCGGGGAGCTGTTTTTT.

This chain connects TRBV18 to TRBJ2-3; tentatively, D is TRBD1 (6 bases). Germline values: CDR1 KGHSH, CDR2 LQKENI. V gave up 1 base and J gave up 0 bases, with 14 bases separating them. The CDR3 runs to 17 residues. The CDR3 DNA is TGTGCCAGCTCACCACTAGTCAGGGGTACTAGCACAGATACGCAGTATTTT. Translation gives CASSPLVRGTSTDTQYF.

This CDR3 reads CASSSTGTGLTNYGYTF. Here the CDR3 DNA reads TGTGCCAGCTCATCGACCGGGACAGGTTTAACTAACTATGGCTACACCTTC. The rearrangement joins TRBV18 to TRBJ1-2, with 8 bases fitting TRBD1. Trimming at V came to 5 bases and at J to 0 bases, leaving 11 bases not matched to a gene. This CDR3 has 17 amino acids. CDR1 is KGHSH and CDR2 is LQKENI in the germline V gene.

V gene TRBV5-1 combines with J gene TRBJ1-2, with a possible D match to TRBD1 (6 bases). The CDR3 extends over 15 amino acids. Germline lookup yields CDR1 SGHRS and CDR2 YFSETQ. Trimming took off 4 bases at V and 4 bases at J, with 17 bases between the two ends. CDR3 region: CASSPSTQGGYGYTF. In nucleotides, the CDR3 is TGCGCCAGCAGCCCCTCAACACAGGGTGGCTATGGCTACACCTTC.

The gene calls are TRBV3-1 (or the pseudogene TRBV3-2) and TRBJ1-6; TRBD1 is a possible D gene (5 bases). The CDR3 has 17 residues. Trimming removed 0 bases from V and 3 bases from J, with 12 bases in between. Looked up from germline, CDR1 is LGHDT and CDR2 is YNNKEL (reference sequence). The CDR3 nucleotides are TGTGCCAGCAGCCAAGAAGCGACAGCCTTCTATAATTCACCCCTCCACTTT. The encoded protein is CASSQEATAFYNSPLHF.

The CDR3 sequence: CAWRAGQLGANVLTF. The CDR3 nucleotides read TGTGCCTGGAGGGCCGGACAGCTTGGGGCCAACGTCCTGACTTTC. The chain employs TRBV30 and TRBJ2-6; a weak D match, TRBD1 (6 bases). The CDR3 extends over 15 amino acids. The V end was cut by 3 bases, the J end by 3 bases, with 12 bases between. Germline V CDR1 and CDR2: GTSNPN, SVGIG (reference sequence).

The chain has TRBV6-5 and TRBJ1-1; 7 bases align to TRBD1. Germline V CDR1 and CDR2: MNHEY, SVGAGI. J was trimmed by 0 bases and V by 2 bases; bases with no gene match: 3. The CDR3 spans 15 residues. The CDR3 DNA reads as TGTGCCAGCAGTTACGGGGGGACAGTGAACACTGAAGCTTTCTTT. It translates to CASSYGGTVNTEAFF.